A single sample gave rise to the 22 T cell receptor beta chains below, sequenced in a study of radiation and T cells in renal cell carcinoma (dated by TCRdb to about 2020). This sample's time point label indicates: blood 4 weeks post-SBRT, at nephrectomy. Per the publication, the treatment or condition label means: 15 Gy SBRT to primary tumor, nephrectomy 4 weeks later. The method behind the library was the immunoSEQ multiplex PCR assay. Sourced from immuneACCESS, this table was stored by TCRdb with only in-frame sequences that have V and J called. A share of the clones is absent; for the studies checked, an unresolved V gene accounts for under half, and the remainder has no known explanation. Recorded for this sample are approximately 150,000 clones; 75% to 90% of them occurred a single time. The ten most abundant clones make up about a sixth of the sample. The source was blood, collected from a patient whose treatment included radiotherapy and nephrectomy. The receptor source for this set is a woman between 45 and 65 years old with renal cell carcinoma.

The rearrangement joins TRBV19 to TRBJ2-1; TRBD2 aligns across 12 bases. Germline assignment: CDR1 LNHDA and CDR2 SQIVND (reference sequence). The CDR3 contains 15 residues. Trimming at V came to 4 bases and at J to 7 bases, leaving 5 bases not matched to a gene. The CDR3 loop is CASSTSGRANNEQFF. CDR3 in DNA: TGTGCCAGTAGTACTAGCGGGAGGGCCAATAATGAGCAGTTCTTC. The whole variable domain, remainder taken from reference TRBV19 and TRBJ2-1, is DGGITQSPKYLFRKEGQNVTLSCEQNLNHDAMYWYRQDPGQGLRLIYYSQIVNDFQKGDIAEGYSVSREKKESFPLTVTSAQKNPTAFYLCASSTSGRANNEQFFGPGTRLTVL.

The gene calls are TRBV7-3 and TRBJ2-5; perhaps D is TRBD1 or TRBD2 (7 bases each). Per the germline V gene, CDR1 is SGHTA and CDR2 is FQGTGA. Deletions cut 4 bases from V and 5 bases from J, with 14 bases between. The CDR3 totals 14 residues. The CDR3 region is CASSSGGSGETQYF. CDR3 bases: TGTGCCAGCAGCTCAGGGGGTAGCGGGGAGACCCAGTACTTC.

In its sample, this clone was seen once. This sequence joins TRBV5-1 and TRBJ2-1; 9 positions agree with TRBD1. CDR3 length: 15 amino acids. The V gene's germline CDR1 is SGHRS and CDR2 YFSETQ. With V trimmed by 2 bases and J by 6 bases, 6 bases remained unmatched. The CDR3 coding sequence is TGCGCCAGCAGCTTCGGACAGGGGTCATCCAATGAGCAGTTCTTC. It translates to CASSFGQGSSNEQFF.

This chain joins TRBV28 and TRBJ2-7, with D maybe TRBD1 (5 bases). Deletions cut 8 bases from V and 4 bases from J, with 24 bases between. The CDR3 is 16 residues long. Germline V gene lookup returns CDR1 MDHEN and CDR2 SYDVKM. This CDR3 is CASSVPPQGLRYEQYF. In nucleotides, the CDR3 is TGTGCCAGCTCTGTGCCTCCGCAGGGCCTCCGATACGAGCAGTACTTC.

The chain couples TRBV4-3 to TRBJ2-3; D not resolved. The V and J ends lost 4 bases and 0 bases respectively, with 20 bases between them. Germline CDR1 LGHNA, CDR2 YSLEER. This CDR3 is 18 amino acids long. The CDR3 region is CASSPMGVRRPSTDTQYF. CDR3 in DNA: TGCGCCAGCAGCCCGATGGGCGTCAGGAGACCAAGCACAGATACGCAGTATTTT.

The chain recombines TRBV5-1 with TRBJ2-5, with a tentative D call TRBD1 (5 bases). The last part of the DNA fits TRBJ2-7 better; the J call may be wrong. Germline V gene sequence: CDR1 SGHRS, CDR2 YFSETQ. This CDR3 has 15 amino acids. The CDR3 sequence: CASSLIQGGDYEQYF. The DNA of the CDR3 is TGCGCCAGCAGCTTAATCCAGGGTGGGGACTACGAGCAGTACTTC.

V and J are TRBV7-2 and TRBJ2-7; 7 bases map to TRBD2. V lost 3 bases to trimming and J lost 5 bases; unmatched junction nucleotides: 4. The CDR3 has 13 residues. Germline V gene data show CDR1 as SGHTA and CDR2 as FQGNSA. CDR3 residues: CASSFRAGDEQYF. CDR3 nucleotide sequence: TGTGCCAGCAGCTTCCGGGCGGGAGACGAGCAGTACTTC. Combining the CDR3 with reference TRBV7-2 and TRBJ2-7 gives the whole variable domain GAGVSQSPSNKVTEKGKDVELRCDPISGHTALYWYRQSLGQGLEFLIYFQGNSAPDKSGLPSDRFSAERTGGSVSTLTIQRTQQEDSAVYLCASSFRAGDEQYFGPGTRLTVT.

This chain uses TRBV28 with TRBJ1-5, with D possibly being TRBD1 (5 bases). The germline gives CDR1 MDHEN, CDR2 SYDVKM. CDR3 length: 13 amino acids. V was clipped by 2 bases and J by 7 bases, with 9 bases between them. CDR3 loop: CASSLPGPQPQHF. DNA of the CDR3: TGTGCCAGCAGTTTACCGGGGCCACAGCCCCAGCATTTT.

The chain uses TRBV10-3 and TRBJ2-7; possible D gene TRBD2, 5 bases. The CDR3 has 14 residues. Germline-derived CDR1 and CDR2 are ENHRY and SYGVKD. Trimming took off 4 bases at V and 6 bases at J, with 16 bases between the two ends. As DNA, the CDR3 is TGTGCCATCAGTGGTAATGACGGGGTGGGCGAGCAGTACTTC. Amino acid sequence: CAISGNDGVGEQYF.

The chain links TRBV15 to TRBJ1-2; D is perhaps TRBD1 (5 bases). Germline CDR1 reads LNHNV; CDR2 reads YYDKDF (reference sequence). The CDR3 is made up of 16 amino acids. V lost 1 base and J 4 bases, leaving 16 bases between the germline ends. The CDR3: CATSRVGADLGYGYTF. CDR3 coding DNA: TGTGCCACCAGCAGAGTTGGGGCAGACCTTGGCTATGGCTACACCTTC.

V gene TRBV7-9 combines with J gene TRBJ1-3; D uncertain. Trimming removed 6 bases from V and 8 bases from J, with 17 bases in between. The CDR3 spans 14 residues. Germline assignment: CDR1 SEHNR and CDR2 FQNEAQ (reference sequence). The CDR3 DNA sequence: TGTGCCAGCAGGGAGGCACCAACGGAGGACACCATATATTTT. Amino acids: CASREAPTEDTIYF.

The genes are TRBV10-3 and TRBJ2-7; no firm D call. This CDR3 contains 12 residues. Trimming left V 8 bases short and J 2 bases short, with 10 bases between. The V gene's germline CDR1 is ENHRY and CDR2 SYGVKD. CDR3 sequence (DNA): TGTGCCATCGCTGGGGATACCTACGAGCAGTACTTC. It encodes CAIAGDTYEQYF.

The rearrangement joins TRBV28 to TRBJ1-3; D is uncertain. The CDR3 is made up of 12 amino acids. The V gene lost 4 bases and the J gene lost 4 bases, with 5 bases spanning the gap. Germline-derived CDR1 and CDR2 are MDHEN and SYDVKM. This chain's CDR3 is CASSSGGNTIYF. In DNA form, the CDR3 reads TGTGCCAGCAGTTCGGGGGGAAACACCATATATTTT.

The V gene is TRBV20-1, the J gene TRBJ2-7, with no clear D. This CDR3 contains 11 residues. CDR1 and CDR2 from the germline V gene are DFQATT and SNEGSKA (reference sequence). Trimming took 4 bases from V and 9 from J, leaving 13 bases between them. This chain's CDR3 is CSAILSLGQYF. The CDR3 nucleotides are TGCAGTGCTATTCTGTCACTGGGGCAGTACTTC.

The rearrangement links TRBV5-1 to TRBJ2-1, with 7 bases matching TRBD1. CDR3 length equals 15 residues. With V trimmed by 0 bases and J by 4 bases, 4 bases remained unmatched. Per germline, CDR1 SGHRS and CDR2 YFSETQ. The CDR3 DNA is TGCGCCAGCAGCTTGGACGGGACAGATTACAATGAGCAGTTCTTC. Amino acids: CASSLDGTDYNEQFF.

About this clone: At one end, the junction sequence differs from germline, possibly due to a read error. The chain links TRBV7-2 to TRBJ2-1; D might be TRBD2 (6 bases). CDR3 size: 15 residues. From germline, CDR1 is SGHTA and CDR2 FQGNSA. The CDR3 here is CASSSSGLAYSEQFF. CDR3 nucleotides: TGTGCCAGCAGCTCCTCGGGACTGGCCTACAGTGAGCAGTTCTTC.

This chain connects TRBV9 to TRBJ2-2; 8 nucleotides line up with TRBD2. The length of the CDR3 is 17 residues. CDR1 is SGDLS and CDR2 is YYNGEE in the germline V gene. The V gene end was trimmed by 0 bases and the J gene end by 1 base; junction bases not matched to a gene: 5. CDR3 in amino acids: CASSVGSAGVNTGELFF. CDR3 nucleotides: TGTGCCAGCAGCGTAGGGTCAGCGGGGGTGAACACCGGGGAGCTGTTTTTT. Supplemented by reference TRBV9 and TRBJ2-2, the full variable domain reads DSGVTQTPKHLITATGQRVTLRCSPRSGDLSVYWYQQSLDQGLQFLIQYYNGEERAKGNILERFSAQQFPDLHSELNLSSLELGDSALYFCASSVGSAGVNTGELFFGEGSRLTVL.

The J gene is TRBJ1-6, the V gene TRBV28, with D unresolved. The CDR3 spans 16 residues. Germline V lookup: CDR1 MDHEN, CDR2 SYDVKM. The ends were cut back, 3 bases at V and 0 bases at J, with 9 bases in the middle. The CDR3 DNA sequence: TGTGCCAGCAGTTTGAGTGGAAGCTCCTATAATTCACCCCTCCACTTT. As protein: CASSLSGSSYNSPLHF.

This clone was detected once. The genes are TRBV25-1 and TRBJ2-5; 7 bases line up with TRBD1. Germline V gene sequence: CDR1 MGHDK, CDR2 SYGVNS. The J segment lost 1 base and the V segment lost 7 bases, leaving 3 bases of the junction unmatched. The length of the CDR3 is 13 residues. The CDR3 DNA is TGTGCCAGCACCCGGGACAGCCAAGAGACCCAGTACTTC. Translated, it gives CASTRDSQETQYF.

The chain employs TRBV6-1 and TRBJ1-6; no clear D gene. The CDR3 runs 12 residues. The V end was cut by 6 bases, the J end by 10 bases, with 10 bases between. Germline V gene sequence: CDR1 MNHNS, CDR2 SASEGT. The CDR3 spells CASSSTGSPLHF. Written as DNA, the CDR3 is TGTGCCAGCAGCTCGACGGGGTCACCCCTCCACTTT.

This rearrangement joins TRBV10-3 to TRBJ1-1; D is undetermined. The germline V gene encodes CDR1 ENHRY and CDR2 SYGVKD. Trimming left V 9 bases short and J 4 bases short, with 15 bases between. The CDR3 covers 13 residues. CDR3 nucleotides: TGTGCCATTTACCCGGCGCCGGGCACTGAAGCTTTCTTT. Its protein is CAIYPAPGTEAFF.

This clone was seen more than once but under ten times. The V and J genes are TRBV15 and TRBJ2-3; D unresolved. The length of the CDR3 is 16 residues. Germline CDR1 reads LNHNV; CDR2 reads YYDKDF (reference sequence). Trimming took off 5 bases at V and 4 bases at J, with 19 bases between the two ends. CDR3 protein: CATSPDVSMEADTQYF. The CDR3 bases are TGTGCCACCAGCCCGGACGTTAGCATGGAAGCAGATACGCAGTATTTT. The variable domain in full, completed from reference TRBV15 and TRBJ2-3, reads DAMVIQNPRYQVTQFGKPVTLSCSQTLNHNVMYWYQQKSSQAPKLLFHYYDKDFNNEADTPDNFQSRRPNTSFCFLDIRSPGLGDTAMYLCATSPDVSMEADTQYFGPGTRLTVL.